This record covers a single T cell receptor (beta chain). The antigen is unknown. Because the CDR3's place on the DNA is in doubt, the DNA is left out and the CDR3 is given as listed by TCRdb. This record comes from a study of beta chain features in type 1 diabetes. Study overall: The study examined more than 100,000,000 sorted cells across all samples.

Every bit of the isolated RNA underwent reverse transcription, so sequencing read expressed TCRB transcripts. Clones were sequenced by immunoSEQ multiplex PCR, and TCRdb holds only the in-frame ones, with some missing. Here the sample spans under 450,000 clones, about 15% being singletons. Each donor gave one heparinised blood draw averaging around 0.12 L. Findings and caveats of the study: Any HLA type influence on TCRB rearrangement was left unresolved here. For type 1 diabetes patients, VDJ junctions showed fewer insertions and more deletions.

This clonotype was obtained from a woman between 18 and 29 years old in good health. Sequencing used naive CD4+ T cells from blood.

Here the CDR3 reads CASGLDKAGDSNQPQHF. The chain couples TRBV12-5 to TRBJ1-5. In germline, CDR1 is LGHNT, CDR2 FRNRAP. The CDR3 is made up of 17 amino acids, end residues included.